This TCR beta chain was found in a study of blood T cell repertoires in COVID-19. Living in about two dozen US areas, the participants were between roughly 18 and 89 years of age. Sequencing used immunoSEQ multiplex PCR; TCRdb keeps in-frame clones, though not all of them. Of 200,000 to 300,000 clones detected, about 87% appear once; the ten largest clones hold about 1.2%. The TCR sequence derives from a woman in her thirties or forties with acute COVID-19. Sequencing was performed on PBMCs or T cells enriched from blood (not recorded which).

As DNA, the CDR3 is TGCAGCGTTGAAGCTGGGGACAGGGGGGGTATTGACTATGGCTACACCTTC. This encodes CSVEAGDRGGIDYGYTF. The chain links TRBV29-1 to TRBJ1-2; TRBD1 aligns across 11 bases. J lost 3 bases, V lost 1 base, and 10 bases had no gene match. The germline gives CDR1 SQVTM, CDR2 ANQGSEA. CDR3 length: 17 residues.